This paragraph covers one TCR beta chain sequence. The antigen remains undetermined. This clone may be a read error of a much larger clone one base away. TCRbeta libraries were built with three rounds of nested PCR, modified from ARM-PCR. Each CDR3 protein is one row after TCRdb ran MiXCR on the multiplex PCR reads. The table records 50,000 to 60,000 distinct CDR3 sequences, 74% of them present only once. The template was RNA from unsorted bulk tissue. More than 3 cm separated this lung sample from the edge of the tumor. Newly diagnosed lung cancer patients had thoracic surgery in China, August–November 2014, without prior chemotherapy. The CDR3 spans 15 residues. The data were obtained in a study of tumor and adjacent non-tumor tissue in lung cancer. Study details: The cohort had around eleven adenocarcinoma, a couple of squamous cell and 1 small cell patients. Stage I to III disease affected ten to eleven men and 4 or 5 women aged roughly 31 to 76.

Study conclusions and caveats: Patients with more diverse tumor TCRs had worse survival.

The receptor's source is a woman aged 55-70 years with non-small cell lung cancer. Material for sequencing was distant non-tumor lung tissue. V is TRBV12-3 or TRBV12-4 and J is TRBJ2-1, with 9 bases fitting TRBD2. CDR3 residues: CTSSHSGGSYNEQFF. The CDR3 nucleotides read TGTACCAGCAGTCATAGCGGGGGCTCCTACAATGAGCAGTTCTTC.